This T cell receptor beta chain was observed in a study of blood T cell repertoires in COVID-19 (dated by TCRdb to the early 2020s). Regarding the research as a whole: Samples from collaborators originated in the United States, Italy and Spain and spanned both the acute and convalescent phases of COVID-19. Where available, HLA class I and class II types were taken from metadata supplied by the sample provider and were not determined by assay-based typing. Samples were obtained from the ongoing ImmuneRACE study (first 160 participants) and from 1,000 to 1,500 subjects provided by 6 global collaborators. A de-identified subject ID, COVID-19 status, age in years and sex were almost always included in the sample metadata. The prospective study material was composed of cDNA or gDNA derived from T cells, B-cell-depleted T cells, or PBMCs. The dataset comprised deeply sampled blood TCRbeta repertoires from subjects exposed to, actively infected with, or recovered from COVID-19. The repertoires were released in a freely available public database meant as a resource for research on the immune response to SARS-CoV-2. On the study overall, not on this receptor specifically: Clinical and demographic metadata were provided uncurated, with the amount varying by source and participant.

In the prospective study, participants were roughly 18 to 90 years old, resided in around 25 geographic areas of the United States, and were enrolled through a virtual design. In the prospective study, participants were assigned to cohorts based on the clinical history participants reported in a screening survey and a study questionnaire. Recovered participants in ImmuneRACE Cohort 3 were defined by two consecutive negative NP/OP PCR tests, clearance by a healthcare professional, or resolution of symptoms. Each participant in the prospective study had whole blood, serum and a nasopharyngeal or oropharyngeal swab collected by mobile phlebotomists. Participants in the prospective study had the option to provide additional blood draws and questionnaires over a roughly two-month period. Prospective study blood samples were shipped either frozen or at room temperature before DNA extraction. The CDR3 runs 16 residues from the cysteine to the phenylalanine. Only the CDR3 portion is preserved as DNA: 48 bases, with reading frame beginning at the first base. V is pruned by 5 bases and J by 3 bases, leaving 6 bases of the junction without a gene match. The germline V gene gives CDR1 as MDHEN and CDR2 as SYDVKM.

Points on this clone: Its recognized antigen is unknown. No base-level quality is on record; no much larger clone is a single base apart.

TCRbeta CDR3 regions were amplified from genomic DNA by means of the immunoSEQ Assay, a bias-controlled multiplex PCR. The paper's data handling went like this. The number of nucleated cells in each sample was estimated by amplification of reference gene primers within the assay. To quantify the absolute abundance of each unique TCRbeta CDR3 rearrangement, sequence reads were collapsed and filtered. For each sample, productive Simpson clonality was calculated by taking the square root of Simpson's diversity index across productive rearrangements. Here the immuneACCESS table is served through TCRdb, limited to in-frame sequences with V and J called. Missing clones are a known gap in these copies; in checked studies unresolved V genes cover under half, and the rest lacks a known reason. V and J calls plus clone size are reproduced from that table; the DNA served to infer D and trimming. The sample table lists about 280,000 clones, 87% of them with a count of one. The ten largest make up about 6% of the sample.

Sequencing was performed on PBMCs or T cells enriched from blood (not recorded which). The TCR sequence derives from a woman in her thirties or forties who had recovered from COVID-19. The chain links TRBV28 with TRBJ2-6, and 8 junctional nucleotides match TRBD1. The bases are TGTGCCAGCAGTCCGGGACAGGCTGATGGGGCCAACGTCCTGACTTTC. Its amino acids are CASSPGQADGANVLTF. This CDR3, with the reference TRBV28 and TRBJ2-6 proteins standing in past its ends, gives the full variable domain DVKVTQSSRYLVKRTGEKVFLECVQDMDHENMFWYRQDPGLGLRLIYFSYDVKMKEKGDIPEGYSVSREKKERFSLILESASTNQTSMYLCASSPGQADGANVLTFGAGSRLTVL.